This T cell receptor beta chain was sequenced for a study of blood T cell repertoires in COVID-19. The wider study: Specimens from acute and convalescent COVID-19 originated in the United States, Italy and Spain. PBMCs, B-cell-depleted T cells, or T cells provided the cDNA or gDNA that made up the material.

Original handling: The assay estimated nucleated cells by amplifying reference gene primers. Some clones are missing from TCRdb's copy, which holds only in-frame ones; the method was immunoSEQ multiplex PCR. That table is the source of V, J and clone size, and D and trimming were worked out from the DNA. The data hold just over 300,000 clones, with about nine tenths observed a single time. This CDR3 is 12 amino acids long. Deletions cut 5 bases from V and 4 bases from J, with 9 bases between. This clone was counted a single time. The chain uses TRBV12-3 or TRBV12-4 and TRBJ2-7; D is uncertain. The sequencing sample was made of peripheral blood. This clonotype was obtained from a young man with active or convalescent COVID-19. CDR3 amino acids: CASSPGPYEQYF. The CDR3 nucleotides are TGTGCCAGCAGTCCAGGTCCTTACGAGCAGTACTTC.